This TCR beta chain was sequenced during a study of T cell repertoires in cytomegalovirus infection (dated by TCRdb to the late 2010s). In terms of the full investigation: Because public TCR beta signatures pointed to carriage of CMV infection together with the matching HLA type, the HLA type of each donor mattered for the analysis.

The CDR3 runs 14 amino acids, cysteine and phenylalanine included. Just the 42-base CDR3 DNA is kept, in frame starting at base 1. The junction carries 14 bases between V and J, which are trimmed by 8 bases and 1 base respectively. From a lookup of the germline V gene, CDR1 and CDR2 are SNHLY and FYNNEI. With respect to this clonotype: Its target antigen remains unknown. Base qualities are not at hand, and no much larger clone is one base apart.

The listed sequencing device is Illumina HiSeq 1500. TCRdb reanalyzed the raw reads on its own, using fastp at Q25 for trimming and MiXCR for clone calling, and kept in-frame beta chains. Records with the same CDR3 protein are collapsed into one entry carrying the most frequent genes and DNA. This sample holds hundreds of thousands of distinct CDR3 sequences; more than 8% were observed only once. The ten largest clones represent 3.5% to 4.5% of the sample. Findings and caveats that apply to the study as a whole: The ex vivo response was dominated by HLA-C-restricted CMV-specific TCR beta clonotypes, which also provided the single most frequent clonotype in two of eight donors. Carriers of CMV infection plus the relevant HLA type were discriminated by the cumulative frequency of public TCR beta family members in the study cohort and in an independent approximately 360-donor cohort.

The rearrangement joined TRBV2 to TRBJ2-5, with the D segment identity uncertain. The sequenced sample was PBMCs. This receptor was obtained from a human donor in good health (CMV status not recorded). Some clones in this sample may be carry-over from other donors' samples. The DNA reads TGTGCCAGCGACACGAGAACAGCCCAAGAGACCCAGTACTTC. Translated, this gives CASDTRTAQETQYF.